These 9 T cell receptor beta chains came from one sample sequenced in a study of tumor-infiltrating lymphocytes in primary liver carcinoma. Total RNA amounting to 500 ng was the source from which TCR beta cDNA was made with a constant-region primer. Generation of the TCR beta libraries relied on three nested multiplex PCR rounds using slightly modified ARM-PCR. TRBV1-TRBV30 forward primers paired with a C-beta reverse primer were used in the first two PCR rounds, which ran roughly 9 cycles each. MiXCR was run by TCRdb on the multiplex PCR reads, yielding one entry per CDR3 protein. The sample includes approximately 80,000 distinct CDR3 sequences, approximately 70% seen only once; the top ten take roughly 28%. Bulk tissue was left unsorted, and RNA and DNA were co-extracted from about 20-30 mg of it. Input material: tumor-adjacent normal liver tissue. These receptor sequences come from a man in his forties with primary liver carcinoma and hepatitis B virus infection.

As regards this clonotype: One base away lies a much larger clone, so this may be a sequencing read error. CDR3 loop: CASSYRGVNTEAFF. The CDR3 DNA follows: TGTGCCAGCAGTTATAGGGGGGTGAACACTGAAGCTTTCTTT. The V call is TRBV6-5, the J call TRBJ1-1; a weak D match, TRBD1 (6 bases). Germline CDR1 is MNHEY and CDR2 is SVGAGI. The CDR3 covers 14 residues. V was pared by 3 bases and J by 0 bases, with 8 bases between.

There are many counts of this clonotype. The chain couples TRBV29-1 to TRBJ2-1; 7 nucleotides align to TRBD2. Germline assignment: CDR1 SQVTM and CDR2 ANQGSEA. This CDR3 spans 15 amino acids. V dropped 4 bases and J dropped 1; count of bases not matched to a gene: 7. DNA of the CDR3: TGCAGCGTTGGGTCGGCCGGGGGGTCCTACAATGAGCAGTTCTTC. Its protein is CSVGSAGGSYNEQFF.

Note on this clonotype: Without the conserved terminal phenylalanine or tryptophan, this CDR3 likely stems from a read error. This chain connects TRBV11-2 to TRBJ2-7; perhaps TRBD1 as D (6 bases). The germline V gene has CDR1 SGHAT and CDR2 FQNNGV. There are 15 residues in the CDR3. Trimming took 5 bases from V and 0 from J, leaving 14 bases between them. The CDR3 region has the DNA TGTGCCAGCAGCCCAGGGGTGGACGGCTCCTACGAGCAGTACCTA. It codes for CASSPGVDGSYEQYL.

Remarks on this clonotype: No conserved phenylalanine or tryptophan ends this CDR3, so it is likely a read error. The chain has TRBV5-4 and TRBJ2-6, with 7 bases aligning to TRBD2. Germline CDR1 and CDR2: SGHNT and YYREEE (reference sequence). The CDR3 runs 15 residues. The CDR3 bases are TGTGCCAACAGCCTTGGACTAGCTGGGGCCAACGTCCTGACTCTC. It codes for CANSLGLAGANVLTL.

The gene calls are TRBV6-5 and TRBJ1-4; D is ambiguous. Germline CDR1 reads MNHEY; CDR2 reads SVGAGI. Trimming took 2 bases from V and 5 from J, leaving 9 bases between them. The CDR3 loop spans 14 amino acids. For the CDR3, the DNA is TGTGCCAGCAGTTACGACATGGGGAATGAAAAACTGTTTTTT. This gives the protein CASSYDMGNEKLFF.

Note on this clonotype: A read error is possible here, since a much larger clone lies one base away. J is TRBJ2-1 and V is TRBV28; maybe TRBD2 (6 bases). CDR1 MDHEN and CDR2 SYDVKM come from the germline V gene. The CDR3 extends over 12 amino acids. CDR3 DNA sequence: TGTGCCAGCAGTACTAGCCTAACTGAGCGGTTCTTC. Encoded protein: CASSTSLTERFF. The full variable domain, with the rest looked up from reference TRBV28 and TRBJ2-1, is DVKVTQSSRYLVKRTGEKVFLECVQDMDHENMFWYRQDPGLGLRLIYFSYDVKMKEKGDIPEGYSVSREKKERFSLILESASTNQTSMYLCASSTSLTERFFGPGTRLTVL.

For this clonotype: The CDR3 end shows no conserved phenylalanine or tryptophan, and so a read error is likely. The rearrangement links TRBV6-1 to TRBJ2-1; TRBD1 matches 9 bases. This CDR3 comprises 15 residues. With 2 bases clipped from V and 2 bases from J, the junction kept 1 base outside the gene matches. The germline V gene has CDR1 MNHNS and CDR2 SASEGT. CDR3 sequence reads: CASSETGGAYNEQFI. In nucleotides, the CDR3 is TGTGCCAGCAGTGAAACAGGGGGCGCCTACAATGAGCAGTTCATC.

This clonotype was seen many times. The chain joins TRBV10-2 to TRBJ2-3; 8 bases align to TRBD1. The V gene end was trimmed by 4 bases and the J gene end by 5 bases; junction bases not matched to a gene: 8. Germline V gives CDR1 WSHSY, CDR2 SAAADI. The CDR3 sequence is 15 residues long. CDR3 bases: TGCGCCAGCAGTGGTCAGGGGGCCCCACAAGATACGCAGTATTTT. Protein product: CASSGQGAPQDTQYF.

Details on this clonotype: Mismatch with germline at one junction end may stem from a read error. The gene calls are TRBV10-3 and TRBJ2-3; perhaps TRBD2 as D (6 bases). The CDR3 loop spans 17 amino acids. Germline assignment: CDR1 ENHRY and CDR2 SYGVKD. For the CDR3, the DNA is TGTGCCATCACTGAGACCCCACTATCGGGAGATGCAGATACGCAGTATTTT. Encoded protein: CAITETPLSGDADTQYF.